This TCR beta chain was documented in a study of T cell repertoires in cytomegalovirus infection. For the study at large: The public TCR beta signatures pointed to both CMV infection and matching HLA type. Findings and caveats of the study: Pooled public TCR beta family frequency picked out CMV carriers with the relevant HLA. CMV-specific TCR beta clonotypes restricted by HLA-C dominated the ex vivo response.

Using its own MiXCR run on the reads, TCRdb lists one record per CDR3 protein. This sample has approximately 500,000 distinct CDR3 sequences, with 16% found just once. Germline CDR1 reads MNHEY; CDR2 reads SVGAGI. There are 14 residues in the CDR3. V lost 2 bases and J 6 bases, leaving 14 bases between the germline ends. There are many counts of this clonotype. What it binds is not known. The clonotype was recovered from a human donor in good health (CMV status not recorded). Some clones in this sample may be carry-over from other donors' samples. The rearrangement links TRBV6-5 to TRBJ2-7; D remains unclear. Sequencing was carried out using CD8+ T cells from PBMCs. CDR3 residues: CASSYRAPPLEQYF. The CDR3 bases are TGTGCCAGCAGTTACAGGGCGCCCCCGCTCGAGCAGTACTTC.